These T cell receptor beta chains were read from a single sample in a study of human T cells and chemical hapten exposure. In TCRdb, the RACE reads were re-called with MiXCR into one record per CDR3 protein. Of approximately 50,000 distinct CDR3 sequences listed, around a tenth were seen once; the top ten hold approximately 9.6%. The sequences come from whole blood, collected in connection with sensitization to the hapten diphenylcyclopropenone (DPC). These receptor sequences come from a woman in her twenties or thirties with alopecia areata. Some clones in this sample may be carry-over from other donors' samples. Each CDR3 is given with its conserved first and last residue. Each record gives: V gene, J gene, CDR3 protein.

V gene: TRBV3-1
J gene: TRBJ1-6
CDR3 protein: CASSQVDSYNSPLHF

V gene: TRBV5-1
J gene: TRBJ1-1
CDR3 protein: CASSLDVNTEAFF

V gene: TRBV7-9
J gene: TRBJ2-3
CDR3 protein: CASSEMGQSPTQNADTQYF

V gene: TRBV11-2
J gene: TRBJ2-3
CDR3 protein: CASSLERGGRSDTQYF

V gene: TRBV11-2
J gene: TRBJ1-2
CDR3 protein: CASQPGYRYYGYTF

V gene: TRBV11-1
J gene: TRBJ2-7
CDR3 protein: CASSLEAQGRWYF

V gene: TRBV3-1
J gene: TRBJ2-3
CDR3 protein: CASSQGLAGGTDTQYF

V gene: TRBV3-1
J gene: TRBJ1-5
CDR3 protein: CASSQGKRWQPQHF

V gene: TRBV3-1
J gene: TRBJ2-7
CDR3 protein: CASSPPGLHYEQYF

V gene: TRBV2
J gene: TRBJ2-3
CDR3 protein: CASSERPTDTQYF

V gene: TRBV27
J gene: TRBJ2-1
CDR3 protein: CASSFLAGRLGSYNEQFF

V gene: TRBV20-1
J gene: TRBJ2-3
CDR3 protein: CSARDTGGMTDTQYF

V gene: TRBV30
J gene: TRBJ1-2
CDR3 protein: CAWGSNYGYTF

V gene: TRBV10-2
J gene: TRBJ2-7
CDR3 protein: CASGDTYYEQYF

V gene: TRBV7-2
J gene: TRBJ2-1
CDR3 protein: CASSLAGQFYNEQFF

V gene: TRBV5-1
J gene: TRBJ2-1
CDR3 protein: CASSGTSGGSFEQFF

V gene: TRBV5-4
J gene: TRBJ2-3
CDR3 protein: CASSARGAAGDYTQYF

V gene: TRBV14
J gene: TRBJ2-3
CDR3 protein: CASSPPRLAGVVDTQYF

V gene: TRBV20-1
J gene: TRBJ1-1
CDR3 protein: CSARDIGGAMNTEAFF

V gene: TRBV13
J gene: TRBJ2-7
CDR3 protein: CASSDSAGGYEQYF

V gene: TRBV3-1
J gene: TRBJ2-4
CDR3 protein: CASSLSGTGGNIQYF

V gene: TRBV7-3
J gene: TRBJ2-1
CDR3 protein: CASSLPGPLGNEQFF

V gene: TRBV10-3
J gene: TRBJ1-2
CDR3 protein: CAISEPTPPGYTF

V gene: TRBV28
J gene: TRBJ2-3
CDR3 protein: CASSAAGGRADTQYF

V gene: TRBV6-5
J gene: TRBJ1-2
CDR3 protein: CASRPTACYGDTF

V gene: TRBV7-2
J gene: TRBJ1-5
CDR3 protein: CASSLDGPQHF

V gene: TRBV18
J gene: TRBJ1-1
CDR3 protein: CASSPGLNTEAFF

V gene: TRBV29-1
J gene: TRBJ2-1
CDR3 protein: CSVEDQMVKQFF

V gene: TRBV5-1
J gene: TRBJ2-3
CDR3 protein: CASRMTATSTDTQYF

V gene: TRBV6-6
J gene: TRBJ2-2
CDR3 protein: CASNRGQACVGELFF

V gene: TRBV18
J gene: TRBJ1-6
CDR3 protein: CASSPLGSSYNSPLHF

V gene: TRBV7-9
J gene: TRBJ2-5
CDR3 protein: CASSLVGDREGF

V gene: TRBV6-2/TRBV6-3
J gene: TRBJ2-7
CDR3 protein: CASSYKSSGGVEQYF

V gene: TRBV28
J gene: TRBJ1-3
CDR3 protein: CASSTPGQLTSGNTIYF

V gene: TRBV27
J gene: TRBJ2-4
CDR3 protein: CASRGQSDIQYF

V gene: TRBV6-1
J gene: TRBJ2-5
CDR3 protein: CASRQGTLSQETQYF

V gene: TRBV7-7
J gene: TRBJ2-5
CDR3 protein: CASSTGFEGETQYF

V gene: TRBV6-2/TRBV6-3
J gene: TRBJ2-7
CDR3 protein: CASTERGGLYEQYF

V gene: TRBV25-1
J gene: TRBJ2-1
CDR3 protein: CASSEWGQGPTHNEQFF

V gene: TRBV10-3
J gene: TRBJ2-1
CDR3 protein: CAISEGFSGGAYNEQFF

V gene: TRBV24-1
J gene: TRBJ2-1
CDR3 protein: CATSTSRGRGGPYNEQFF